Listed below are T cell receptor beta chains from one sample, sequenced in a study of cytomegalovirus exposure and HLA in healthy donors. Sequencing used immunoSEQ multiplex PCR; TCRdb keeps in-frame clones, though not all of them. The data hold around 100,000 clones, with 74% observed a single time. Sequencing was done on a sample of PBMCs. Receptors were obtained from a man between 50 and 59 years old in good health and CMV-seropositive. Both conserved end residues are part of each CDR3. Fields, in order: J gene, D gene, CDR3 length, V gene, clone size, CDR3 DNA, CDR3 protein. A D gene is named only where the DNA matches it firmly. Size is omitted from some rows. Given values are once, few, many or a class for expanded clones.

j_gene: TRBJ2-7; d_gene: NA; len: 14; v_gene: TRBV11-2; abundance: NA; CDR3nt: TGTGCCAGCAGCCGCCGGGCGCGGGCCTACGAGCAGTACTTC; CDR3aa: CASSRRARAYEQYF
j_gene: TRBJ1-6; d_gene: NA; len: 16; v_gene: TRBV2; abundance: NA; CDR3nt: TGTGCCAGCAGTGAGGAGAGCGGATCCTATAATTCACCCCTCCACTTT; CDR3aa: CASSEESGSYNSPLHF
j_gene: TRBJ1-2; d_gene: TRBD1; len: 15; v_gene: TRBV19; abundance: NA; CDR3nt: TGTGCCAGTAGCCCCGTTCTCGGGACAGACTATGGCTACACCTTC; CDR3aa: CASSPVLGTDYGYTF
j_gene: TRBJ2-2; d_gene: NA; len: 13; v_gene: TRBV6-5; abundance: NA; CDR3nt: TGTGCCAGCAGTGAACATAACACCGGGGAGCTGTTTTTT; CDR3aa: CASSEHNTGELFF
j_gene: TRBJ2-3; d_gene: TRBD2; len: 17; v_gene: TRBV7-8; abundance: NA; CDR3nt: TGTGCCAGCAGCCTTTCCAGACTAGCGGGTATCACAGATACGCAGTATTTT; CDR3aa: CASSLSRLAGITDTQYF
j_gene: TRBJ2-5; d_gene: TRBD2; len: 15; v_gene: TRBV6-5; abundance: NA; CDR3nt: TGTGCCAGCGGGTCATGGACTAGCGGGGGGGAGACCCAGTACTTC; CDR3aa: CASGSWTSGGETQYF
j_gene: TRBJ1-1; d_gene: TRBD1; len: 15; v_gene: TRBV2; abundance: NA; CDR3nt: TGTGCCAGCAGTGAATTGAGGGGGCGTGTAACTGAAGCTTTCTTT; CDR3aa: CASSELRGRVTEAFF
j_gene: TRBJ1-1; d_gene: TRBD1; len: 14; v_gene: TRBV6-5; abundance: NA; CDR3nt: TGTGCCAGCAGTTATCGACAGGGAGAAGCTGAAGCTTTCTTT; CDR3aa: CASSYRQGEAEAFF
j_gene: TRBJ2-7; d_gene: TRBD1; len: 15; v_gene: TRBV6-1; abundance: NA; CDR3nt: TGTGCCAGCAGGTTACGAGGGGGCTATAGCCACGAGCAGTACTTC; CDR3aa: CASRLRGGYSHEQYF
j_gene: TRBJ2-5; d_gene: NA; len: 15; v_gene: TRBV5-6; abundance: NA; CDR3nt: TGTGCCAGCAGCCGAACGGGACTCCTCCAAGAGACCCAGTACTTC; CDR3aa: CASSRTGLLQETQYF
j_gene: TRBJ1-2; d_gene: NA; len: 13; v_gene: TRBV7-6; abundance: NA; CDR3nt: TGTGCCAGCAGCTTAACAGGGATCTATGGCTACACCTTC; CDR3aa: CASSLTGIYGYTF
j_gene: TRBJ2-2; d_gene: NA; len: 14; v_gene: TRBV5-4; abundance: NA; CDR3nt: TGTGCCAGCAGCTTGGTCGCGAACACCGGGGAGCTGTTTTTT; CDR3aa: CASSLVANTGELFF
j_gene: TRBJ2-5; d_gene: NA; len: 13; v_gene: TRBV11-2; abundance: NA; CDR3nt: TGTGCCAGCAGCTTTCAGGTTGGGGAGACCCAGTACTTC; CDR3aa: CASSFQVGETQYF
j_gene: TRBJ2-3; d_gene: TRBD2; len: 13; v_gene: TRBV5-6; abundance: NA; CDR3nt: TGTGCCAGCGGTGGGGCGGGAGCCGATACGCAGTATTTT; CDR3aa: CASGGAGADTQYF
j_gene: TRBJ2-3; d_gene: NA; len: 10; v_gene: TRBV20-1; abundance: NA; CDR3nt: TGCAGTGCTACCGGGAAAGCGCAGTATTTT; CDR3aa: CSATGKAQYF
j_gene: TRBJ2-7; d_gene: NA; len: 15; v_gene: TRBV7-6; abundance: NA; CDR3nt: TGTGCCAGCAGCTTAGGAGGCGGGGAAGCGTACGAGCAGTACTTC; CDR3aa: CASSLGGGEAYEQYF
j_gene: TRBJ2-3; d_gene: TRBD2; len: 16; v_gene: TRBV5-1; abundance: NA; CDR3nt: TGCGCCAGCAGCCGAGGGGTAGCGGGAGCAACCGATACGCAGTATTTT; CDR3aa: CASSRGVAGATDTQYF
j_gene: TRBJ2-3; d_gene: NA; len: 17; v_gene: TRBV7-8; abundance: NA; CDR3nt: TGTGCCAGCAGCCCAAGCGCGATGGGGGCCAGCACAGATACGCAGTATTTT; CDR3aa: CASSPSAMGASTDTQYF
j_gene: TRBJ2-1; d_gene: NA; len: 16; v_gene: TRBV5-1; abundance: NA; CDR3nt: TGCGCCAGCAGCTTCATACCGGGACTCATGCTGACGGAGCAGTTCTTC; CDR3aa: CASSFIPGLMLTEQFF
j_gene: TRBJ2-1; d_gene: TRBD1; len: 16; v_gene: TRBV5-1; abundance: NA; CDR3nt: TGCGCCAGCAGCGGGGGGGGGACAGGGAGTGTGAATGAGCAGTTCTTC; CDR3aa: CASSGGGTGSVNEQFF
j_gene: TRBJ1-2; d_gene: NA; len: 16; v_gene: TRBV14; abundance: NA; CDR3nt: TGTGCCAGCAGCCAAGATCGGGGGGGCAGAAACTATGGCTACACCTTC; CDR3aa: CASSQDRGGRNYGYTF
j_gene: TRBJ2-7; d_gene: TRBD1; len: 19; v_gene: TRBV19; abundance: NA; CDR3nt: TGTGCCAGTAGTATCCAGGGGGCTGCTGCCCCTCTATGGCGCTACGAGCAGTACTTC; CDR3aa: CASSIQGAAAPLWRYEQYF
j_gene: TRBJ2-3; d_gene: TRBD1; len: 14; v_gene: TRBV7-9; abundance: NA; CDR3nt: TGTGCCAGCAGCTGGGGACAGAGCACAGATACGCAGTATTTT; CDR3aa: CASSWGQSTDTQYF
j_gene: TRBJ1-1; d_gene: TRBD1; len: 14; v_gene: TRBV19; abundance: NA; CDR3nt: TGTGCCAGTAGTATGTGGACAGGGAATACTGAAGCTTTCTTT; CDR3aa: CASSMWTGNTEAFF
j_gene: TRBJ2-7; d_gene: NA; len: 14; v_gene: TRBV7-8; abundance: NA; CDR3nt: TGTGCCAGCAGCTTAGACAGGAATGGTTACGAGCAGTACTTC; CDR3aa: CASSLDRNGYEQYF
j_gene: TRBJ1-2; d_gene: NA; len: 16; v_gene: TRBV6-6; abundance: NA; CDR3nt: TGTGCCAGCAGTTACGGGGGCAGAAATTCTAACTATGGCTACACCTTC; CDR3aa: CASSYGGRNSNYGYTF
j_gene: TRBJ1-4; d_gene: NA; len: 12; v_gene: TRBV7-6; abundance: NA; CDR3nt: TGTGCCAGCAGCTCCGGGGTTGAAAAACTGTTTTTT; CDR3aa: CASSSGVEKLFF
j_gene: TRBJ2-1; d_gene: TRBD2; len: 15; v_gene: TRBV10-3; abundance: NA; CDR3nt: TGTGCCATCAGTGAGTCGGCTAGCGGGAGGGACGGGCAGTTCTTC; CDR3aa: CAISESASGRDGQFF
j_gene: TRBJ1-2; d_gene: NA; len: 15; v_gene: TRBV14; abundance: NA; CDR3nt: TGTGCCAGCAGCCAAGTTGCAGGATGGATGATCGGCTACACCTTC; CDR3aa: CASSQVAGWMIGYTF
j_gene: TRBJ2-3; d_gene: TRBD2; len: 15; v_gene: TRBV2; abundance: few; CDR3nt: TGTGCCAGCAGGGGCGGGAGGGCCGATGATGATACGCAGTATTTT; CDR3aa: CASRGGRADDDTQYF
j_gene: TRBJ2-7; d_gene: TRBD2; len: 15; v_gene: TRBV6-1; abundance: few; CDR3nt: TGTGCCAGCGACCTGGGGACTACCTTCACCTACGAGCAGTACTTC; CDR3aa: CASDLGTTFTYEQYF
j_gene: TRBJ2-6; d_gene: NA; len: 16; v_gene: TRBV18; abundance: NA; CDR3nt: TGTGCCAGCTCACCTTTGTGGGGCGTTGGGGCCAACGTCCTGACTTTC; CDR3aa: CASSPLWGVGANVLTF
j_gene: TRBJ2-3; d_gene: TRBD2; len: 15; v_gene: TRBV13; abundance: NA; CDR3nt: TGTGCCAGCAGCTTGACGGGACTAGCGCCGCCTTCTAAGTATTTT; CDR3aa: CASSLTGLAPPSKYF
j_gene: TRBJ1-2; d_gene: TRBD1; len: 13; v_gene: TRBV7-2; abundance: few; CDR3nt: TGTGCCAGCAGCCCCCAGGGGGGTCAGGGCTACACCTTC; CDR3aa: CASSPQGGQGYTF
j_gene: TRBJ2-7; d_gene: TRBD1; len: 15; v_gene: TRBV18; abundance: few; CDR3nt: TGTGCCAGCTCACTGGGGACAGGGGTTTCGCAGGAGCAGTACTTC; CDR3aa: CASSLGTGVSQEQYF
j_gene: TRBJ1-2; d_gene: NA; len: 15; v_gene: TRBV7-3; abundance: NA; CDR3nt: TGTGCCAGCAGCCCTGGGACCGGACTAAGCGATGGCTACACCTTC; CDR3aa: CASSPGTGLSDGYTF
j_gene: TRBJ1-2; d_gene: NA; len: 12; v_gene: TRBV9; abundance: NA; CDR3nt: TGTGCCAGCAGCCCTCTAGACTATGGCTACACCTTC; CDR3aa: CASSPLDYGYTF
j_gene: TRBJ2-2; d_gene: NA; len: 16; v_gene: TRBV27; abundance: few; CDR3nt: TGTGCCAGCAGTTTCCGTCAGGGGATTAACACCGGGGAGCTGTTTTTT; CDR3aa: CASSFRQGINTGELFF
j_gene: TRBJ2-3; d_gene: NA; len: 18; v_gene: TRBV4-1; abundance: NA; CDR3nt: TGCGCCAGCAGCCAAGAGTCGAGGGGGGGAGGGCCCACAGATACGCAGTATTTT; CDR3aa: CASSQESRGGGPTDTQYF
j_gene: TRBJ2-1; d_gene: TRBD2; len: 14; v_gene: TRBV19; abundance: NA; CDR3nt: TGTGCCAGTAGTATAATCGGGGGGTACAATGAGCAGTTCTTC; CDR3aa: CASSIIGGYNEQFF
j_gene: TRBJ2-7; d_gene: NA; len: 15; v_gene: TRBV29-1; abundance: NA; CDR3nt: TGCAGCGTTGATTTGGGACGACTAGGCAGGCACGAGCAGTACTTC; CDR3aa: CSVDLGRLGRHEQYF
j_gene: TRBJ2-1; d_gene: TRBD2; len: 15; v_gene: TRBV9; abundance: NA; CDR3nt: TGTGCCAGCAGCGGAACGGGAGGTTCCTACAATGAGCAGTTCTTC; CDR3aa: CASSGTGGSYNEQFF
j_gene: TRBJ1-4; d_gene: TRBD1; len: 14; v_gene: TRBV6-1; abundance: NA; CDR3nt: TGTGCCAGCACCACCGGGACAGGGGACGAAAAACTGTTTTTT; CDR3aa: CASTTGTGDEKLFF
j_gene: TRBJ2-5; d_gene: TRBD2; len: 16; v_gene: TRBV11-2; abundance: NA; CDR3nt: TGTGCCAGCACCTTGGTAGCGGGGGGGCTTGAAGAGACCCAGTACTTC; CDR3aa: CASTLVAGGLEETQYF
j_gene: TRBJ1-1; d_gene: NA; len: 12; v_gene: TRBV5-8; abundance: NA; CDR3nt: TGTGCCAGCACAGGGTTGAACACTGAAGCTTTCTTT; CDR3aa: CASTGLNTEAFF
j_gene: TRBJ1-3; d_gene: TRBD1; len: 16; v_gene: TRBV30; abundance: once; CDR3nt: TGTGCCTGGAGTGTACGGTCAGGGGGCCTTGGAAACACCATATATTTT; CDR3aa: CAWSVRSGGLGNTIYF
j_gene: TRBJ2-3; d_gene: NA; len: 15; v_gene: TRBV13; abundance: NA; CDR3nt: TGTGCCAGCAGCTTAGGCCGGGGTGGGACAGATACGCAGTATTTT; CDR3aa: CASSLGRGGTDTQYF
j_gene: TRBJ2-1; d_gene: NA; len: 13; v_gene: TRBV2; abundance: NA; CDR3nt: TGTGCCGGAGCGGTTAACTCCTACAATGAGCAGTTCTTC; CDR3aa: CAGAVNSYNEQFF
j_gene: TRBJ2-2; d_gene: NA; len: 14; v_gene: TRBV7-6; abundance: few; CDR3nt: TGTGCCAGCAGCTTAATAGGGGGCACCGGGGAGCTGTTTTTT; CDR3aa: CASSLIGGTGELFF
j_gene: TRBJ2-7; d_gene: NA; len: 11; v_gene: TRBV13; abundance: NA; CDR3nt: TGTGCCAGCAGTCGGGAGTACGAGCAGTACTTC; CDR3aa: CASSREYEQYF